This TCR beta chain was found in a study of blood T cells in healthy people across ages. Primers used in a second PCR of about 6 to 12 cycles were a sample-barcoded 5' primer and a J-beta primer mix. Template switching added a 12-random-nucleotide identifier to every cDNA molecule. TCRdb called the 5' RACE reads again in MiXCR, with one record for every CDR3 protein. The sample contains roughly 1 million distinct CDR3 sequences, almost 25% of which appear only once. The CDR3 covers 13 residues. The germline V gene encodes CDR1 SQVTM and CDR2 ANQGSEA. The data were also submitted as part of a second study, on T cells of mothers and their children.

Input material: blood. The receptor was isolated from a girl aged 2-9 years in good health. The chain has TRBV29-1 and TRBJ2-1; D remains unclear. The better agreement between TRBJ2-5 and the DNA end casts doubt on the J call. CDR3 nucleotides: TGCAGCGTTGATCTGGAGTCCAAAGAGACCCAGTACTTC. It encodes CSVDLESKETQYF.